A single sample gave rise to the 29 T cell receptor beta chains below, sequenced in a study of PD-1 blockade in classical Hodgkin lymphoma. Each patient's relapse followed autologous stem cell transplantation, and brentuximab vedotin exposure varied. Assay: immunoSEQ multiplex PCR; the TCRdb copy retains only in-frame clones and omits some. Of around 13,000 clones listed, 70% to 85% are singletons. Sequencing used peripheral blood mononuclear cells (PBMCs), obtained at baseline. These receptors were obtained from a human donor with classical Hodgkin lymphoma.

CDR3 sequence reads: CASSEGGIGTDTQYF. Here the CDR3 DNA reads TGTGCCAGCAGTGAAGGGGGTATAGGCACAGATACGCAGTATTTT. V gene TRBV2 combines with J gene TRBJ2-3; the D is unclear. V was cut by 1 base and J by 1 base, with 9 bases left in between. Germline V lookup: CDR1 SNHLY, CDR2 FYNNEI. The CDR3 contains 15 residues.

This clone was detected a few times. The chain recombines TRBV29-1 with TRBJ1-4; TRBD1 might be the D (5 bases). With 7 bases removed from V and 0 bases from J, the gap between germline ends came to 12 bases. The CDR3 is 14 amino acids. In germline, CDR1 is SQVTM, CDR2 ANQGSEA. CDR3 bases: TGCAGCGGGACCGACAGAGCAACTAATGAAAAACTGTTTTTT. Translated: CSGTDRATNEKLFF.

V usage is TRBV5-4 and J usage is TRBJ2-5; 10 bases match TRBD2. The ends lost 3 bases at V and 5 bases at J; junction bases unmatched: 7. The CDR3 covers 15 residues. Germline lookup yields CDR1 SGHNT and CDR2 YYREEE (reference sequence). DNA for the CDR3: TGTGCCAGCAGCTCCCCGGGACTAGCGAGGGAGACCCAGTACTTC. Translation: CASSSPGLARETQYF.

The chain is built from TRBV10-3 and TRBJ2-7; TRBD2 is a possible D gene (5 bases). Looked up from germline, CDR1 is ENHRY and CDR2 is SYGVKD. V shed 3 bases and J shed 3 bases, with 15 bases lying between them. The CDR3 is 15 residues long. CDR3: CAISESLASDYEQYF. As DNA, the CDR3 is TGTGCCATCAGTGAAAGCCTAGCTTCGGACTACGAGCAGTACTTC.

J is TRBJ2-3 and V is TRBV5-4; TRBD1 is a possible D gene (6 bases). Germline V gene sequence: CDR1 SGHNT, CDR2 YYREEE (reference sequence). With 1 base removed from V and 3 bases from J, the gap between germline ends came to 18 bases. The CDR3 extends over 17 amino acids. The CDR3 nucleotides read TGTGCCAGCAGCTTGAATCCCGTGGGCAGGGGTACAGATACGCAGTATTTT. Its translation is CASSLNPVGRGTDTQYF.

The V and J genes are TRBV7-7 and TRBJ2-5; possibly TRBD1 for D (6 bases). Trimming stripped 5 bases from V and 5 bases from J, with 18 bases between. The CDR3 has 15 residues. The germline V gene encodes CDR1 SSHAT and CDR2 FNYEAQ (reference sequence). In DNA, the CDR3 is TGTGCCAGCAGCGAACATGGGACAACAAAGGAGACCCAGTACTTC. Translation: CASSEHGTTKETQYF. The whole variable domain, remainder taken from reference TRBV7-7 and TRBJ2-5, is GAGVSQSPRYKVTKRGQDVTLRCDPISSHATLYWYQQALGQGPEFLTYFNYEAQPDKSGLPSDRFSAERPEGSISTLTIQRTEQRDSAMYRCASSEHGTTKETQYFGPGTRLLVL.

V gene TRBV7-8 combines with J gene TRBJ2-7; D may be TRBD1 or TRBD2 (5 bases each). V was cut by 3 bases and J by 5 bases, with 8 bases left in between. Germline lookup yields CDR1 SGHVS and CDR2 FQNEAQ. The CDR3 loop spans 12 amino acids. The CDR3 protein is CASSFWGNEQYF. CDR3 DNA: TGTGCCAGCAGCTTTTGGGGGAACGAGCAGTACTTC.

The sample holds a few counts of this clone. The chain has TRBV7-2 and TRBJ2-7; 9 bases map to TRBD1. Losses at the gene ends were 6 bases for V and 0 bases for J; bases not matched to a gene: 6. Germline V lookup: CDR1 SGHTA, CDR2 FQGNSA. The CDR3 contains 15 residues. In DNA form, the CDR3 reads TGTGCCAGCAGTTCAGGACAGGGGAGCTCCTACGAGCAGTACTTC. Protein: CASSSGQGSSYEQYF.

The J gene is TRBJ1-3, the V gene TRBV2; D not certain. Trimming left V 4 bases short and J 1 base short, with 11 bases between. Germline V CDR1 and CDR2: SNHLY, FYNNEI. The CDR3 is 15 residues long. The CDR3 sequence is CASSGGFGSGNTIYF. DNA for the CDR3: TGTGCCAGCAGTGGCGGGTTTGGGTCTGGAAACACCATATATTTT. Full variable domain (remainder filled in from reference TRBV2 and TRBJ1-3): EPEVTQTPSHQVTQMGQEVILRCVPISNHLYFYWYRQILGQKVEFLVSFYNNEISEKSEIFDDQFSVERPDGSNFTLKIRSTKLEDSAMYFCASSGGFGSGNTIYFGEGSWLTVV.

This chain links TRBV2 with TRBJ2-7; the D is unclear. The CDR3 is made up of 18 amino acids. The V gene lost 2 bases and the J gene lost 0 bases, with 20 bases spanning the gap. The germline V gene encodes CDR1 SNHLY and CDR2 FYNNEI. CDR3 coding DNA: TGTGCCAGCAGTGAATCAGGTCGCCGGCGGCGAAGCTCCTACGAGCAGTACTTC. Protein: CASSESGRRRRSSYEQYF.

The chain links TRBV19 to TRBJ1-4; 8 bases match TRBD1. Germline V CDR1 and CDR2: LNHDA, SQIVND (reference sequence). The CDR3 has 15 residues. The V gene end was trimmed by 4 bases and the J gene end by 7 bases; junction bases not matched to a gene: 8. This CDR3 reads CASSTGRGQGEKLFF. CDR3 DNA sequence: TGTGCCAGTAGTACGGGCAGGGGGCAGGGTGAAAAACTGTTTTTT.

This clone showed up just a few times. The chain joins TRBV7-3 to TRBJ2-1; D perhaps matches TRBD2 (6 bases). V was cut by 5 bases and J by 7 bases, with 21 bases left in between. CDR3 length equals 16 residues. In germline, CDR1 is SGHTA, CDR2 FQGTGA. In DNA form, the CDR3 reads TGTGCCAGCAGCCGAAAAGTGGGAGGAGGTGAGAATGAGCAGTTCTTC. Its protein is CASSRKVGGGENEQFF.

This sequence joins TRBV10-2 and TRBJ1-2, with D perhaps TRBD1 (5 bases). Trimming removed 0 bases at V and 4 bases at J, with 12 bases between. The CDR3 is made up of 15 amino acids. Germline V gives CDR1 WSHSY, CDR2 SAAADI. The CDR3 protein is CASSESAGASYGYTF. In nucleotides, the CDR3 is TGCGCCAGCAGTGAGTCGGCCGGGGCCTCCTATGGCTACACCTTC.

This rearrangement joins TRBV4-1 to TRBJ1-1; D unresolved. Trimming pared 0 bases from V and 1 base from J, leaving 9 bases between. CDR3 size: 15 residues. Germline loops: CDR1 MGHRA, CDR2 YSYEKL. Written as DNA, the CDR3 is TGCGCCAGCAGCCAAGATCGGCTGGCGAACACTGAAGCTTTCTTT. Translation gives CASSQDRLANTEAFF.

The chain couples TRBV27 to TRBJ1-1; 7 nucleotides match TRBD1. This CDR3 comprises 15 residues. Trimming took 3 bases from V and 4 from J; bases not matched to a gene: 8. Per the germline V gene, CDR1 is MNHEY and CDR2 is SMNVEV (reference sequence). The CDR3 reads CASSLTGFYGTEAFF. CDR3 sequence (DNA): TGTGCCAGCAGTTTGACAGGGTTTTATGGCACTGAAGCTTTCTTT.

The rearrangement joins TRBV6-6 to TRBJ1-2; no definite D call. The V gene lost 5 bases and the J gene lost 8 bases, with 15 bases spanning the gap. This CDR3 spans 13 amino acids. Germline V lookup: CDR1 MNHNY, CDR2 SVGAGI (reference sequence). CDR3 loop: CASSTRETRGYTF. The CDR3, as DNA: TGTGCCAGCAGTACCCGGGAGACGCGGGGCTACACCTTC.

The rearrangement uses TRBV11-2 and TRBJ1-5; D is unclear. Trimming pared 3 bases from V and 3 bases from J, leaving 15 bases between. Germline lookup yields CDR1 SGHAT and CDR2 FQNNGV. CDR3 length equals 16 residues. CDR3 in DNA: TGTGCCAGCAGCTTCTCGGCACCTAGCCCCAATCAGCCCCAGCATTTT. It encodes CASSFSAPSPNQPQHF.

In this sample, this clone turned up a few times. The V and J genes are TRBV5-4 and TRBJ2-2, with TRBD1 matching 7 bases. Germline V CDR1 and CDR2: SGHNT, YYREEE (reference sequence). The CDR3 extends over 11 amino acids. The chain's CDR3 is CVTGDTGELFF. The CDR3 nucleotides are TGTGTCACAGGGGACACCGGGGAGCTGTTTTTT.

This clone showed up just once. This chain connects TRBV19 to TRBJ2-3; 13 bases line up with TRBD2. Germline V gives CDR1 LNHDA, CDR2 SQIVND (reference sequence). V trimming: 3 bases; J trimming: 5 bases; junction bases outside the gene matches: 11. The CDR3 covers 18 residues. The chain's CDR3 is CASSIPASTSGGLDTQYF. The DNA for the CDR3 is TGTGCCAGTAGTATTCCCGCATCGACTAGCGGGGGGTTAGATACGCAGTATTTT.

The V and J genes are TRBV30 and TRBJ1-4, with D unclear. Germline loops: CDR1 GTSNPN, CDR2 SVGIG (reference sequence). The CDR3 loop spans 15 amino acids. V lost 4 bases to trimming and J lost 0 bases, with 12 bases between them. Written as DNA, the CDR3 is TGTGCCTGGAACTCGAAAGCTGCAACTAATGAAAAACTGTTTTTT. It specifies CAWNSKAATNEKLFF.

A single count supports this clone. This chain connects TRBV9 to TRBJ2-7; D not resolved. Trimming cost V 4 bases and J 1 base, with 12 bases left between them. Germline CDR1 SGDLS, CDR2 YYNGEE. This CDR3 contains 14 residues. The CDR3 spells CASSPSVRSYEQYF. Here the CDR3 DNA reads TGTGCCAGCAGCCCGTCAGTAAGATCCTACGAGCAGTACTTC.

In this sample, this clone turned up a few times. This rearrangement joins TRBV6-1 to TRBJ1-5; D may be TRBD1 (6 bases). V was shortened by 6 bases and J by 1 base, with 13 bases between the two germline ends. This CDR3 region has 15 residues. Germline lookup yields CDR1 MNHNS and CDR2 SASEGT. CDR3 nucleotide sequence: TGTGCCAGCAGAGAATCAGGGGACAGCAATCAGCCCCAGCATTTT. Translated: CASRESGDSNQPQHF.

The chain employs TRBV5-6 and TRBJ2-1; D possibly corresponds to TRBD2 (5 bases). The germline V and J ends were trimmed by 6 bases and 0 bases, with 7 bases remaining between them. Germline V gene sequence: CDR1 SGHDT, CDR2 YYEEEE. This CDR3 contains 13 residues. CDR3 sequence (DNA): TGTGCCAGCAATGAGGGCTCCTACAATGAGCAGTTCTTC. Translated: CASNEGSYNEQFF.

The chain joins TRBV19 to TRBJ2-1, with TRBD2 as a possible D gene (6 bases). CDR3 size: 15 residues. Germline values: CDR1 LNHDA, CDR2 SQIVND (reference sequence). With 1 base removed from V and 8 bases from J, the gap between germline ends came to 15 bases. This chain's CDR3 is CASSIGYGGWDEQFF. The CDR3 DNA follows: TGTGCCAGTAGTATAGGTTACGGGGGTTGGGATGAGCAGTTCTTC.

This clone was counted only a few times. The V gene is TRBV6-1, the J gene TRBJ1-6, with a weak D call TRBD1 (5 bases). CDR3 size: 10 residues. Germline CDR1 is MNHNS and CDR2 is SASEGT. With 6 bases removed from V and 14 bases from J, the gap between germline ends came to 8 bases. CDR3: CASRGESLHF. The CDR3 DNA follows: TGTGCCAGCAGGGGGGAGTCCCTCCACTTT.

The chain has TRBV28 and TRBJ1-1, with 7 positions matching TRBD1. V was clipped by 2 bases and J by 3 bases; unmatched bases: 3. Germline loops: CDR1 MDHEN, CDR2 SYDVKM. There are 14 residues in the CDR3. The CDR3 nucleotides are TGTGCCAGCAGTTTACGACAGGGTCACACTGAAGCTTTCTTT. It translates to CASSLRQGHTEAFF.

This chain joins TRBV6-4 and TRBJ2-1, with D tentatively TRBD2 (6 bases). Trimming removed 0 bases at V and 9 bases at J, with 9 bases between. The germline CDR1 and CDR2 sequences are MRHNA and SNTAGT. The CDR3 spans 13 residues. CDR3 coding DNA: TGTGCCAGCAGTGACTCAACTAGCCGTGAGCAGTTCTTC. It yields the protein CASSDSTSREQFF.

The genes are TRBV7-8 and TRBJ2-2, with a possible D match to TRBD2 (5 bases). CDR1 is SGHVS and CDR2 is FQNEAQ in the germline V gene. The V gene lost 1 base and the J gene lost 2 bases, with 14 bases spanning the gap. There are 17 residues in the CDR3. The CDR3: CASSLVGRLLNTGELFF. The CDR3 region has the DNA TGTGCCAGCAGCTTAGTAGGCCGACTATTAAACACCGGGGAGCTGTTTTTT. Looking up the rest from reference TRBV7-8 and TRBJ2-2 gives the full variable domain: GAGVSQSPRYKVAKRGQDVALRCDPISGHVSLFWYQQALGQGPEFLTYFQNEAQLDKSGLPSDRFFAERPEGSVSTLKIQRTQQEDSAVYLCASSLVGRLLNTGELFFGEGSRLTVL.

The chain has TRBV28 and TRBJ1-1, with D tentatively TRBD1 (5 bases). The CDR3 consists of 14 residues. V gave up 5 bases and J gave up 7 bases, with 17 bases separating them. Germline V gives CDR1 MDHEN, CDR2 SYDVKM. CDR3 residues: CASSTLGVMGEAFF. The CDR3 DNA follows: TGTGCCAGCAGTACCTTAGGGGTAATGGGTGAAGCTTTCTTT.